The rows below give T cell receptor beta chains drawn from one sample of a study of T-cell reconstitution after alpha-beta-depleted transplantation in children. TCRdb analysed the PCR reads with MiXCR anew, one entry per CDR3 protein. The sample records around 490,000 distinct CDR3 sequences, about 10% being singletons. This specimen was PBMCs, mostly from graft donor cells, taken 180 days after TCRalphabeta/CD19-depleted stem cell transplant. These receptor sequences come from a female patient between 2 and 15 years old who had a stem cell transplant for aplastic anemia, so the T cells may come from the graft donor. CDR3s include the opening cysteine and the closing phenylalanine or tryptophan. The order of the fields is J gene, V gene, CDR3 protein.

TRBJ2-2	TRBV29-1	CSVPFRGRGELFF
TRBJ2-2	TRBV28	CASSPIMLAGRTGELFF
TRBJ2-3	TRBV20-1	CSASLGTGSSTDTQYF
TRBJ1-5	TRBV5-1	CASSMGGGNQPQHF
TRBJ1-5	TRBV12-3/TRBV12-4	CASSLALDNLHRRQPQHF
TRBJ1-2	TRBV11-2	CASSLAQDGYTF
TRBJ1-3	TRBV27	CASRPTGVGNTIYF
TRBJ2-3	TRBV10-3	CATDRGQADTQYF
TRBJ1-1	TRBV20-1	CSAKTRVRTEAFF
TRBJ1-6	TRBV28	CASSLALGYSPLHF
TRBJ1-5	TRBV7-2	CASSLVVGANQPQHF
TRBJ2-5	TRBV4-3	CASSQDEERETQYF
TRBJ1-2	TRBV12-3/TRBV12-4	CASRKNRGVYGYTF
TRBJ2-6	TRBV27	CASSSSTSLGANVLTF
TRBJ2-7	TRBV5-1	CASSLAGQASSEQYF
TRBJ2-2	TRBV28	CASSFVGVGELFF
TRBJ1-5	TRBV20-1	CSARDWSTGGGNQPQHF
TRBJ2-7	TRBV7-9	CASSRLGLADPYEQYF
TRBJ2-1	TRBV12-3/TRBV12-4	CASSLDWASGRRGEQFF
TRBJ2-7	TRBV5-1	CASSSGQEYYEQYF
TRBJ2-1	TRBV7-8	CASSSIKTLAVVGNEQFF
TRBJ2-3	TRBV11-2	CASSPHKSSGRARTDTQYF
TRBJ2-7	TRBV29-1	CSVESPGLSYEQYF
TRBJ2-3	TRBV7-8	CASSLANVGFSTDTQYF
TRBJ1-2	TRBV29-1	CSVEAQGGGYTF
TRBJ1-2	TRBV28	CASSGTTGDYGYTF
TRBJ2-3	TRBV5-4	CASTFAGGATDTQYF
TRBJ2-1	TRBV19	CASSMVTSSEHFF
TRBJ2-1	TRBV12-5	CASGLFGGYNEQFF
TRBJ1-2	TRBV7-9	CASSLAENYGYTF
TRBJ1-1	TRBV27	CASSLGALGGAFF